What follows are 4 T cell receptor beta chains derived from one specimen sequenced in a study of blood T cell repertoires in COVID-19. TCRdb keeps only in-frame clones here, not all; method: immunoSEQ multiplex PCR. The sample records nearly 60,000 clones, approximately 81% being singletons. The sample was peripheral blood. These receptors were obtained from a man aged 40-55 years with active COVID-19.

The chain combines TRBV7-2 with TRBJ2-1; D perhaps matches TRBD1 (6 bases). The CDR3 contains 17 residues. With 6 bases removed from V and 9 bases from J, the gap between germline ends came to 27 bases. Looked up from germline, CDR1 is SGHTA and CDR2 is FQGNSA. The CDR3 coding sequence is TGTGCCAGCAGTCAAAACCCCCCGGGACAATGGAATCGTGAGCAGTTCTTC. It translates to CASSQNPPGQWNREQFF.

V usage is TRBV14 and J usage is TRBJ1-2; D unclear. Trimming pared 1 base from V and 8 bases from J, leaving 17 bases between. The CDR3 runs 15 residues. Germline V gives CDR1 SGHDN, CDR2 FVKESK. CDR3 sequence: CASSQVIQPAQGYTF. The CDR3 region has the DNA TGTGCCAGCAGCCAAGTAATACAGCCCGCCCAAGGCTACACCTTC.

This chain uses TRBV7-9 with TRBJ1-2; possibly TRBD1 for D (5 bases). This CDR3 is built from 13 residues. CDR1 is SEHNR, CDR2 FQNEAQ, per germline (reference sequence). The V end lost 5 bases, the J end lost 1 base, and 8 bases lay between the germline ends. CDR3 loop: CASSPQGNYGYTF. The CDR3 nucleotides are TGTGCCAGCAGCCCCCAGGGTAACTATGGCTACACCTTC.

The rearrangement uses TRBV19 and TRBJ2-2; perhaps TRBD2 as D (5 bases). The CDR3 runs to 16 residues. CDR1 LNHDA and CDR2 SQIVND come from the germline V gene (reference sequence). The V end lost 3 bases, the J end lost 4 bases, and 15 bases lay between the germline ends. The CDR3 nucleotides are TGTGCCAGTAGTATCTCGGTCGGGGAGAGCACCGGGGAGCTGTTTTTT. This translates into CASSISVGESTGELFF.